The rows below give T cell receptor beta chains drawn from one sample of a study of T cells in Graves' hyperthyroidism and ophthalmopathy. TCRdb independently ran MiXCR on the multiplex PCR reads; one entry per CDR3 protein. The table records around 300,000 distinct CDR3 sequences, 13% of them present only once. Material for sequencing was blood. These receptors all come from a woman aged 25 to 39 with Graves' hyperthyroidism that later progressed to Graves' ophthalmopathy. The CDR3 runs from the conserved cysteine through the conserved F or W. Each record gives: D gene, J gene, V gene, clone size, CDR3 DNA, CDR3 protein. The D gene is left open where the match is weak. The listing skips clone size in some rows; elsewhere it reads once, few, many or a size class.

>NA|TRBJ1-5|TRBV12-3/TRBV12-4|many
TGTGCCAGCAGTAAGATGGGGGGTAATCAGCCCCAGCATTTT
CASSKMGGNQPQHF
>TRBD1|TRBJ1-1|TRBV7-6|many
TGTGCCAGCAGCCAACCGGGACAGGGGGCGGGAGCTTTCTTT
CASSQPGQGAGAFF
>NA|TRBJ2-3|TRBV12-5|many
TGTGCTAGTGGTTTGGTACTGGGGGGAGGAACAGATACGCAGTATTTT
CASGLVLGGGTDTQYF
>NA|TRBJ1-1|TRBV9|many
TGTGCCAGCAGCGCTAACCATGAGACTGAAGCTTTCTTT
CASSANHETEAFF
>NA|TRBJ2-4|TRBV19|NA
TGTGCCAGTAGTATTAGGGCCAGCGGCAGTCGGAACATTCAGTACTTC
CASSIRASGSRNIQYF
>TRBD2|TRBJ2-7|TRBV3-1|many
TGTGCCAGCAGCCAACTCGGACTAGCGGGAGATGAGCAGTACTTC
CASSQLGLAGDEQYF
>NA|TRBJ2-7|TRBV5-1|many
TGCGCCAGCAGCTTGTTCGGACTGACGTACGAGCAGTACTTC
CASSLFGLTYEQYF
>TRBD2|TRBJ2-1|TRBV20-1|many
TGCAGTGCTAGAGATCCAAGGACTAGCGGGAATAGTGGTGAGCAGTTCTTC
CSARDPRTSGNSGEQFF
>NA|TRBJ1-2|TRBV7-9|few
TGTGCCAGCAGCTTGGGGGCGAACTATGGCTACGCCTTC
CASSLGANYGYAF
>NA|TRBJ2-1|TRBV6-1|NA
TGTGCCAGCAGCCCACTTCTCTCTAATGAGCAGTTCTTC
CASSPLLSNEQFF